Listed below are T cell receptor beta chains from one sample, sequenced in a study of blood T cell repertoires in COVID-19. TCRdb keeps only in-frame clones here, not all; method: immunoSEQ multiplex PCR. The sample shows approximately 270,000 clones, 86% of them seen only once. Sequencing was carried out using peripheral blood. The receptors were sampled from a man aged 35-49 years with active or convalescent COVID-19. Each CDR3 is given with its conserved first and last residue. D genes are given only for firm matches. Size tells how often a clone was seen (once, few, many) or the class of an expanded clone, and some rows leave it out.

j_gene	v_gene	d_gene	abundance	CDR3nt	CDR3aa
TRBJ1-2	TRBV2	TRBD1	NA	TGTGCCAGCAGTCCCGGGACAGGGAACTATGGCTACACCTTC	CASSPGTGNYGYTF
TRBJ1-6	TRBV5-1	NA	NA	TGCGCCAGCAGCTGGGGCCCGCAGGTGGGTGCATTTTCACCCCTCCACTTT	CASSWGPQVGAFSPLHF
TRBJ2-3	TRBV19	NA	NA	TGTGCCAGTGCCGGGACTAGCACAGATACGCAGTATTTT	CASAGTSTDTQYF
TRBJ2-3	TRBV27	NA	NA	TGTGCCAGCAGCACCCGGGACACAGATACGCAGTATTTT	CASSTRDTDTQYF
TRBJ2-1	TRBV3-1/TRBV3-2	TRBD1	NA	TGTGCCAGCAGCCAGGCCGGGACAGAGCACAATGAGCAGTTCTTC	CASSQAGTEHNEQFF
TRBJ2-2	TRBV5-4	TRBD2	NA	TGTGCCAGCAGTAACCCCCGAGCGGGGCATTCGAACACCGGGGAGCTGTTTTTT	CASSNPRAGHSNTGELFF
TRBJ1-3	TRBV6-5	TRBD1	NA	TGTGCCAGCAGTAACGACAGGGGTTCTGGAAACACCATATATTTT	CASSNDRGSGNTIYF
TRBJ2-1	TRBV5-1	TRBD2	NA	TGCGCCAGCAGCTTGGGAGGCGGGAGGTCCTACAATGAGCAGTTCTTC	CASSLGGGRSYNEQFF
TRBJ1-3	TRBV3-1/TRBV3-2	NA	once	TGTGCCAGCAGCCAGGGGGCAGGGTCCCCTCTTTGGGGAAACACCATATATTTT	CASSQGAGSPLWGNTIYF
TRBJ1-1	TRBV7-2	NA	NA	TGTGCCAGCAGCTTAGCGGCGGCGAACACTGAAGCTTTCTTT	CASSLAAANTEAFF
TRBJ2-6	TRBV21-1	NA	NA	TGTGCCAGCAGCACACAGGGCTCTGGGGCCAACGTCCTGACTTTC	CASSTQGSGANVLTF
TRBJ1-6	TRBV28	NA	few	TGTGCCAGCAGTTTGGGCCCCGGGGCCCTCCACTTT	CASSLGPGALHF
TRBJ1-1	TRBV9	TRBD1	few	TGTGCCAGCAGCCCAAGGGACAGGGGGTTTAACTCTTACACTGAAGCTTTCTTT	CASSPRDRGFNSYTEAFF
TRBJ2-1	TRBV5-1	TRBD2	few	TGCGCCAGCAGCACTCGCCCTAGCGGGGTTTACAATGAGCAGTTCTTC	CASSTRPSGVYNEQFF
TRBJ1-3	TRBV2	NA	few	TGTGCCAGCAGTGAAGTTAACTCTGGAAACACCATATATTTT	CASSEVNSGNTIYF
TRBJ2-2	TRBV11-3	TRBD2	NA	TGTGCCAGCAGCTTAAAAGCGGGGCCGAACACCGGGGAGCTGTTTTTT	CASSLKAGPNTGELFF
TRBJ2-3	TRBV19	TRBD2	NA	TGTGCCAGTAGGACTAGCGGGAGAGGGGGGAGCACAGATACGCAGTATTTT	CASRTSGRGGSTDTQYF
TRBJ2-5	TRBV19	TRBD2	NA	TGTGCCAGTAGAGGTAGCGGGTCGGCAGAGACCCAGTACTTC	CASRGSGSAETQYF
TRBJ2-3	TRBV10-1	TRBD1	NA	TGCGCCAGCAGTGAAGGGGCAGGGGGCGCAGGAGATACGCAGTATTTT	CASSEGAGGAGDTQYF
TRBJ2-1	TRBV12-5	TRBD2	few	TGTGCTAGTGGTTTGGACACTAGCGGGAGGTCCTACAATGAGCAGTTCTTC	CASGLDTSGRSYNEQFF
TRBJ2-7	TRBV13	NA	NA	TGTGCCAGCAGCTTAAGGCAGGGTGCCTACGAGCAGTACTTC	CASSLRQGAYEQYF
TRBJ1-2	TRBV12-3/TRBV12-4	NA	NA	TGTGCCACCCCCCCGGGGGGGGTTGGTGGCTACACCTTC	CATPPGGVGGYTF
TRBJ2-7	TRBV2	NA	NA	TGTGCCAGCGCCCTAGGGACGTCCAGGACTATTCTCTCCTACGAGCAGTACTTC	CASALGTSRTILSYEQYF
TRBJ1-1	TRBV30	NA	once	TGTGCCCTCGAAGGAGGAAAGGCTGAAGCTTTCTTT	CALEGGKAEAFF
TRBJ2-5	TRBV18	NA	NA	TGTGCCAGCTCACCGGAGGCGGGGGCGATAATGGAGACCCAGTACTTC	CASSPEAGAIMETQYF
TRBJ1-1	TRBV29-1	TRBD1	NA	TGCAGCGTTGAAGGGAGACAGGGAGTTCGAGCTTTCTTT	CSVEGRQGVRAFF